This T cell receptor beta chain was documented in a study of shared clonotypes between healthy human individuals. Whole-study findings and limits: Sampling used blood alone; tissue repertoires probably differ. A few donors had 4% to 5% of their naive CD4 clonotypes in common.

Worth noting for this clone: Its antigen is unknown. Other DNA sequences of this sample code for an identical CDR3.

V lost 3 bases to trimming and J lost 5 bases; unmatched junction nucleotides: 4. Germline CDR1 and CDR2: LNHDA and SQIVND (reference sequence). The CDR3 covers 15 residues. Per sorted-subset replicate PCR, input was roughly 200 ng DNA, representing some 30,000 T cell genomes. Original processing methods: Without quality scores, immunoSEQ junctional reads could not be filtered like full-length reads. Measured with immunoSEQ multiplex PCR; TCRdb has only the in-frame clones, and not every one. Clonal size and the V and J genes are those of that table, whereas D and trimming came from the DNA. The sample holds some 2.1 million clones, 85% to 95% seen once.

V gene TRBV19 combines with J gene TRBJ1-6, with 7 bases matching TRBD1. The receptor was isolated from a man aged 18 to 30 in good health. The sequenced sample consisted of naive CD4+ T cells sorted from blood. The subset: CD45RA+ positively selected. The CDR3 here is CASSIAGTDNSPLHF. CDR3 sequence (DNA): TGTGCCAGTAGTATCGCCGGGACAGATAATTCACCCCTCCACTTT. Using reference TRBV19 and TRBJ1-6 for the parts outside the CDR3, the full variable domain is DGGITQSPKYLFRKEGQNVTLSCEQNLNHDAMYWYRQDPGQGLRLIYYSQIVNDFQKGDIAEGYSVSREKKESFPLTVTSAQKNPTAFYLCASSIAGTDNSPLHFGNGTRLTVT.